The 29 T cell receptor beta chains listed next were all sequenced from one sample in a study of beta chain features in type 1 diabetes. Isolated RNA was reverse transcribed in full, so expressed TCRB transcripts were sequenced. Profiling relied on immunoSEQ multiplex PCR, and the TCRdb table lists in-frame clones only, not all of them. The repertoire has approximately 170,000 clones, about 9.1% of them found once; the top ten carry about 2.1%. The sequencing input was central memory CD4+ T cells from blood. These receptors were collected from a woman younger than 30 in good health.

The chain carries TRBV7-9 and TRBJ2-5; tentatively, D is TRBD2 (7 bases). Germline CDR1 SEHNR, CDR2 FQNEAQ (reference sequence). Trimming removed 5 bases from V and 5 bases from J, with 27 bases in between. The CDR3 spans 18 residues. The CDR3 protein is CASSTPRGGGHQGETQYF. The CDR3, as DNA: TGTGCCAGCAGCACCCCACGGGGCGGGGGCCATCAGGGGGAGACCCAGTACTTC.

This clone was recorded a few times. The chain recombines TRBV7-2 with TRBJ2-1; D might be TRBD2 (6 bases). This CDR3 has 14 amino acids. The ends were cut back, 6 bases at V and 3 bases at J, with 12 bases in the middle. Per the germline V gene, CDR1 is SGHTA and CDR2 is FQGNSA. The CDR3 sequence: CASSSGGDYNEQFF. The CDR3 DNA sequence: TGTGCCAGCAGTTCGGGCGGGGACTACAATGAGCAGTTCTTC.

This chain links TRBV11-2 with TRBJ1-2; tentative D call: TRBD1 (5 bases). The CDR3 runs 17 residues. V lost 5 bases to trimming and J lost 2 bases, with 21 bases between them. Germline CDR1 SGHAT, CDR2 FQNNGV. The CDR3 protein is CASSPSGGRSLNYGYTF. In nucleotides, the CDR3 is TGTGCCAGCAGCCCTTCGGGGGGGAGATCCTTAAACTATGGCTACACCTTC.

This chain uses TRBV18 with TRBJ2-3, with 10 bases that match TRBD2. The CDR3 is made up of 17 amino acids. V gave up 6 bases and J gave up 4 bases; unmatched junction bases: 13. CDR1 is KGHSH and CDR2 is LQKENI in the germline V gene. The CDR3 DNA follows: TGTGCCAGCTCCCCGAGGGAGATAGCGGGGGGACCAGATACGCAGTATTTT. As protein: CASSPREIAGGPDTQYF.

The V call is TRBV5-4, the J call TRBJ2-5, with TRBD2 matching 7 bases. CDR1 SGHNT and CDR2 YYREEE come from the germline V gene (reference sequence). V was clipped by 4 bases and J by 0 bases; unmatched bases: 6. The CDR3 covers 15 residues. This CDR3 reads CASSGEAGYQETQYF. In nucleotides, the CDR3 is TGTGCCAGCAGCGGTGAAGCGGGGTACCAAGAGACCCAGTACTTC.

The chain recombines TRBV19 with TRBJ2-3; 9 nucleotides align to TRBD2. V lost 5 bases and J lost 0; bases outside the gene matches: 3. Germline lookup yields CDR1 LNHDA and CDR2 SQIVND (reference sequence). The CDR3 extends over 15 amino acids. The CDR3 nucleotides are TGTGCCAGTAGTTCCCTAGCGGGGAGCACAGATACGCAGTATTTT. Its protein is CASSSLAGSTDTQYF.

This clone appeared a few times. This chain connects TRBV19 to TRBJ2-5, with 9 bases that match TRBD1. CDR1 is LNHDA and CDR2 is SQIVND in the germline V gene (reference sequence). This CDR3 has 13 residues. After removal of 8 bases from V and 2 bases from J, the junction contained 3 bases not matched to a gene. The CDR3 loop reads CASGDRVQETQYF. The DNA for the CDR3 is TGTGCCAGTGGGGACAGGGTGCAAGAGACCCAGTACTTC.

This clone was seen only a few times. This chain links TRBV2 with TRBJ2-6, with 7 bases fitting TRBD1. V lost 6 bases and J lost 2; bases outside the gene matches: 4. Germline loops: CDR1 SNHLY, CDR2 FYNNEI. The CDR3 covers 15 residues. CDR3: CASSKTGTGANVLTF. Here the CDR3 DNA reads TGTGCCAGCAGCAAGACAGGGACTGGGGCCAACGTCCTGACTTTC.

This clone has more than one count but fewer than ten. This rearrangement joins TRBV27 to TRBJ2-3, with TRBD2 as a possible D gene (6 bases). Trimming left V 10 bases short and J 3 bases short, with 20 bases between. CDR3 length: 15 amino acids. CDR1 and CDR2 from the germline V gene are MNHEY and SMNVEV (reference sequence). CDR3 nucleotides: TGTGCCAACATACACCGGGGGATATCGACAGATACGCAGTATTTT. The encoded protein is CANIHRGISTDTQYF.

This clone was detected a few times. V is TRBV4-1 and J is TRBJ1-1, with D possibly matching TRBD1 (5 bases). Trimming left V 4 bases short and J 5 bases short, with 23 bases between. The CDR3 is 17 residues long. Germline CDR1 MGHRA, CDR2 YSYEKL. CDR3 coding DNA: TGCGCCAGCAGCCGGTCCACCGGGGGGTTGGGAGGTACTGAAGCTTTCTTT. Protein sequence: CASSRSTGGLGGTEAFF.

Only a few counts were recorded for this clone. This chain's CDR3 is CASSVSSGQVNEKLFF. The CDR3 DNA reads as TGTGCCAGCAGTGTCTCCTCGGGACAGGTTAATGAAAAACTGTTTTTT. This sequence joins TRBV25-1 and TRBJ1-4; 8 bases align to TRBD1. With 4 bases clipped from V and 4 bases from J, the junction kept 8 bases outside the gene matches. The CDR3 is made up of 16 amino acids. Germline CDR1 is MGHDK and CDR2 is SYGVNS.

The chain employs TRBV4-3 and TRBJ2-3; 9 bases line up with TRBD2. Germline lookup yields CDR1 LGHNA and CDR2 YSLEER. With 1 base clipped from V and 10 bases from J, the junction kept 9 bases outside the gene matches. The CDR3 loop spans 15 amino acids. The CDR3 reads CASSQGGQRGASQYF. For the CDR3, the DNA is TGCGCCAGCAGCCAAGGCGGACAGCGGGGGGCCTCGCAGTATTTT.

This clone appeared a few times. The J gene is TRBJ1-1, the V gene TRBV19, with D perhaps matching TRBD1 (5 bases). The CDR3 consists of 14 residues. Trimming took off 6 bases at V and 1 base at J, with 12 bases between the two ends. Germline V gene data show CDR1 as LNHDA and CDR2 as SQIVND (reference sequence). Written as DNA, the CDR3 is TGTGCCAGTAGCCCGGGGCGGGAGAACACTGAAGCTTTCTTT. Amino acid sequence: CASSPGRENTEAFF.

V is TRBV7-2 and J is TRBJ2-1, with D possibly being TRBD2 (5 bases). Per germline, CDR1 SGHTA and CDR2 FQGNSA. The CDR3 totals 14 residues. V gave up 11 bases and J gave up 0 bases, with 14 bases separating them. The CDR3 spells CASGMAGSYNEQFF. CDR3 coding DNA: TGTGCCTCCGGGATGGCGGGCTCCTACAATGAGCAGTTCTTC.

CDR3 DNA sequence: TGCGCCAGCAGCTTACCTCGGACAGGGAGGGGAGGGGGGGCCTACGAGCAGTACTTC. Translating gives CASSLPRTGRGGGAYEQYF. The chain links TRBV5-1 to TRBJ2-7; TRBD1 might be the D (8 bases). Germline V lookup: CDR1 SGHRS, CDR2 YFSETQ. This CDR3 comprises 19 residues. V lost 2 bases and J 2 bases, leaving 26 bases between the germline ends.

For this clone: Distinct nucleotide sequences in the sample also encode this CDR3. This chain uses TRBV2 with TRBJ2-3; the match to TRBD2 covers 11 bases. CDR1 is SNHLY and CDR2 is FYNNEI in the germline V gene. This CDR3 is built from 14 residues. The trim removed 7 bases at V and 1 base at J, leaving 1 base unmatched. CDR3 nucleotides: TGTGCCAGCAAGACTAGCGGGGGCACAGATACGCAGTATTTT. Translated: CASKTSGGTDTQYF.

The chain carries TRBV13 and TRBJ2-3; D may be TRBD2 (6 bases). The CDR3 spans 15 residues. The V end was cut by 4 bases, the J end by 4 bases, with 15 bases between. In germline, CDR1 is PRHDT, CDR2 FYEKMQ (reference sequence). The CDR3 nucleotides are TGTGCCAGCAGCTCGGGACTCCCGGGGGCAGATACGCAGTATTTT. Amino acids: CASSSGLPGADTQYF.

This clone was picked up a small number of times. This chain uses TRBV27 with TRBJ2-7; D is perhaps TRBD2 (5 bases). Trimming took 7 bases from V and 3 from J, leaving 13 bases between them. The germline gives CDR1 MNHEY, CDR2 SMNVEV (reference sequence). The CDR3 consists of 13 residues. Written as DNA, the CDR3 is TGTGCCAGCACCGACAACGGGGTCTACGAGCAGTACTTC. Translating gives CASTDNGVYEQYF.

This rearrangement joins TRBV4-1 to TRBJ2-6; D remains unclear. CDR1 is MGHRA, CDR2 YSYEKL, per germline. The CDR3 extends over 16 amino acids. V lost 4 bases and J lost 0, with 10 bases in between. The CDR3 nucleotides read TGCGCCAGCAGCCCGAAAGCTCGCTCTGGGGCCAACGTCCTGACTTTC. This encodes CASSPKARSGANVLTF.

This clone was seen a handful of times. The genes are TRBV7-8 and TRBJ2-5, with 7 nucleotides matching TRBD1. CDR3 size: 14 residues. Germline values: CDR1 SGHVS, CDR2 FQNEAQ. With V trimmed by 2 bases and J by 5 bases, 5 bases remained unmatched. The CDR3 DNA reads TGTGCCAGCAGCTTACGACAGGGCGGGGAGACCCAGTACTTC. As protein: CASSLRQGGETQYF. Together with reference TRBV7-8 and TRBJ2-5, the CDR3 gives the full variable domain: GAGVSQSPRYKVAKRGQDVALRCDPISGHVSLFWYQQALGQGPEFLTYFQNEAQLDKSGLPSDRFFAERPEGSVSTLKIQRTQQEDSAVYLCASSLRQGGETQYFGPGTRLLVL.

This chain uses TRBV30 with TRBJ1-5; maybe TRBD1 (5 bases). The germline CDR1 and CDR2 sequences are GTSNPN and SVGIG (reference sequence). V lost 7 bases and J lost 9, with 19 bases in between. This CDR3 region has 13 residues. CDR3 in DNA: TGTGCCTCCGGGACTGGGGCAAGTTCGCCCCAGCATTTT. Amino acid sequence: CASGTGASSPQHF.

This CDR3 is CAWSKTDKYNEQFF. CDR3 DNA sequence: TGTGCCTGGAGCAAGACAGACAAATACAATGAGCAGTTCTTC. This chain connects TRBV30 to TRBJ2-1; perhaps TRBD1 as D (5 bases). Trimming removed 3 bases from V and 4 bases from J, with 13 bases in between. This CDR3 has 14 amino acids. Germline CDR1 GTSNPN, CDR2 SVGIG (reference sequence).

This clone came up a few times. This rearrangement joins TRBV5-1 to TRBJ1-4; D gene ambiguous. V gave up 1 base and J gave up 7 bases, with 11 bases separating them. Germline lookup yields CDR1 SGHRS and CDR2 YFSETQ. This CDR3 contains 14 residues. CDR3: CASSLTPSGEKLFF. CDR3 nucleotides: TGCGCCAGCAGCTTGACCCCCAGCGGTGAAAAACTGTTTTTT.

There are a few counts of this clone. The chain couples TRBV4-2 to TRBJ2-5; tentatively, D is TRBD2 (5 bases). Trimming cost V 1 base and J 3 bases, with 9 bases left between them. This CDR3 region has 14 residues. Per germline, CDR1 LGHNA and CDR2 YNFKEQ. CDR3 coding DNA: TGTGCCAGCAGCCAAGCGGGGTTTGAAGAGACCCAGTACTTC. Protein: CASSQAGFEETQYF.

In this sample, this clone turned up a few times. The CDR3 region is CAISETAGVSYNEQFF. CDR3 DNA sequence: TGTGCCATCAGTGAGACAGCGGGAGTTTCCTACAATGAGCAGTTCTTC. V is TRBV10-3 and J is TRBJ2-1, with 8 bases aligning to TRBD2. The ends lost 2 bases at V and 1 base at J; junction bases unmatched: 4. This CDR3 is 16 amino acids long. Germline CDR1 reads ENHRY; CDR2 reads SYGVKD.

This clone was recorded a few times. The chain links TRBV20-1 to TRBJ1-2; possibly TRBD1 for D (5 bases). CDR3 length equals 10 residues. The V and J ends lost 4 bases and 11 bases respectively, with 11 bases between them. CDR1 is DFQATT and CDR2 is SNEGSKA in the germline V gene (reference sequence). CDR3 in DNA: TGCAGTGCTAAGGACATCCGATACACCTTC. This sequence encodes CSAKDIRYTF.

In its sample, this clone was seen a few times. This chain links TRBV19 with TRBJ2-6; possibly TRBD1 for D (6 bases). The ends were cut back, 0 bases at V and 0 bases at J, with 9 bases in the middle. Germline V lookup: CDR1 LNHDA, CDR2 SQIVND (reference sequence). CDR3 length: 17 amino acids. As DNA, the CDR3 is TGTGCCAGTAGTATAGAGGGACACCCCTCTGGGGCCAACGTCCTGACTTTC. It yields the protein CASSIEGHPSGANVLTF.

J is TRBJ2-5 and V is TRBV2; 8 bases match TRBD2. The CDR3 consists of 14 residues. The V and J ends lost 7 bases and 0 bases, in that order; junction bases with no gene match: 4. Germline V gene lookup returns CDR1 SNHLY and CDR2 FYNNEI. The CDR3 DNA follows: TGTGCCAGCATTGCGGGGGGCCACCAAGAGACCCAGTACTTC. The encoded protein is CASIAGGHQETQYF.

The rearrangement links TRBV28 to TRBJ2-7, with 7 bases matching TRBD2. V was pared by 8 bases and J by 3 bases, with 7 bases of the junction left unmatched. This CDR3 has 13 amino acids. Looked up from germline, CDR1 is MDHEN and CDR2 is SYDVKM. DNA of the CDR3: TGTGCCAGCTCTATGAAGCGGGGCTACGAGCAGTACTTC. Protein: CASSMKRGYEQYF.